This TCR beta chain was obtained from a study of blood T cell repertoires in COVID-19. About the study: Both acute and convalescent COVID-19 samples were obtained from the United States, Italy and Spain. Nucleic acid was either cDNA or gDNA, and it came from T cells, B-cell-depleted T cells, or PBMCs.

The CDR3 loop spans 12 amino acids. V lost 6 bases, J lost 8 bases, and 10 bases lay in between. In terms of age and location, participants ranged from roughly 18 to 90 years and lived in about 25 US areas. Two negative PCRs, clearance, or symptom resolution were required of recovered Cohort 3 donors. The table came from immunoSEQ multiplex PCR; TCRdb's copy has only in-frame clones and leaves some out. Here the sample spans around 300,000 clones, 90% being singletons. The genes are TRBV12-3 or TRBV12-4 and TRBJ1-4, with D unresolved. This receptor was obtained from a woman aged 25 to 39 who had recovered from COVID-19. Material: PBMCs or T cells enriched from blood (not recorded which). The DNA of the CDR3 is TGTGCCAGCAGGGCTAGAGGGGAAAAACTGTTTTTT. Translation: CASRARGEKLFF.